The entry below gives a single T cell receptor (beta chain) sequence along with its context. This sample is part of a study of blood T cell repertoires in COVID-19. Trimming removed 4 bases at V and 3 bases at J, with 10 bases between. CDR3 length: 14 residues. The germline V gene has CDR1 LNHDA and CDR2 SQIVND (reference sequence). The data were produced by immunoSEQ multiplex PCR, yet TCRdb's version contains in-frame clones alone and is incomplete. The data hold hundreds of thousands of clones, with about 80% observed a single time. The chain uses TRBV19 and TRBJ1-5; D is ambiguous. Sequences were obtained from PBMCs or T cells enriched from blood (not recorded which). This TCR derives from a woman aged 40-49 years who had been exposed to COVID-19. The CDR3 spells CASSTVAANQPQHF. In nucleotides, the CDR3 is TGTGCCAGTAGTACGGTAGCCGCCAATCAGCCCCAGCATTTT.